These T cell receptor beta chains were read from a single sample in a study of blood T cell repertoires in COVID-19. Only in-frame clones appear in the TCRdb table, and some are missing; sequencing was by immunoSEQ multiplex PCR. Found here are about 200,000 clones, less than 90% of them singletons; the top ten hold around 2.2%. The specimen was peripheral blood. The receptor source for this set is a woman aged 45 to 65 with acute or convalescent COVID-19. The CDR3 runs from the conserved cysteine through the conserved F or W. D genes are given only for firm matches. The size of a clone is reported for some rows only, either as once, few or many, or as a class for expanded clones.

>TRBV6-5|.|TRBJ2-7|.
TGTGCCAGCAGTTATGGGGGCCTTGAGCAGTACTTC
CASSYGGLEQYF
>TRBV4-3|TRBD2|TRBJ2-5|.
TGCGCCAGCAGCCAAGAGTGGGCTAGCGGGGCCCTAAGCGAGGAGACCCAGTACTTC
CASSQEWASGALSEETQYF
>TRBV11-3|TRBD1|TRBJ1-2|.
TGTGCCAGCAGCTTAAGGAGGACAGGGGGCCTGGATGGCTACACCTTC
CASSLRRTGGLDGYTF
>TRBV6-5|.|TRBJ1-1|once
TGTGCCAGCAGTTACTCCTACCGAGTGAACACTGAAGCTTTCTTT
CASSYSYRVNTEAFF
>TRBV5-6|.|TRBJ2-6|.
TGTGCCAGCAGCGTGGGGGCTCGAGTGTCCAACGTCCTGACTTTC
CASSVGARVSNVLTF
>TRBV18|TRBD1|TRBJ2-3|.
TGTGCCAGCTCACCAATGGGACAGGCAGGAGATACGCAGTATTTT
CASSPMGQAGDTQYF
>TRBV24-1|.|TRBJ2-1|once
TGTGCCACCTTGGATAACTTGGCGGGAGAGCAGTTCTTC
CATLDNLAGEQFF
>TRBV5-1|.|TRBJ1-1|.
TGCGCCAGCAGCTTGGCTTGGGGGCACACTGAAGCTTTCTTT
CASSLAWGHTEAFF
>TRBV5-6|TRBD1|TRBJ1-2|.
TGTGCCAGCAGCTTCGGACCAGGGGGCGGCTATGGCTACACCTTC
CASSFGPGGGYGYTF
>TRBV10-3|TRBD2|TRBJ2-1|.
TGTGCCATCAGTGAGTCGTACGGGGGGGGCCCCCCCTACAATGAGCAGTTCTTC
CAISESYGGGPPYNEQFF
>TRBV6-2/TRBV6-3|TRBD1|TRBJ1-1|.
TGTGCCAGCAGTCGTTCAGGGGGCGGTGAAGCTTTCTTT
CASSRSGGGEAFF
>TRBV19|.|TRBJ2-2|.
TGTGCCAGTAGTATAGCCAGGGGCGTGAACACCGGGGAGCTGTTTTTT
CASSIARGVNTGELFF
>TRBV30|.|TRBJ1-6|.
TGTGCCTGGAGTGTGACAGGTCAGAATTCACCCCTCCACTTT
CAWSVTGQNSPLHF
>TRBV30|TRBD1|TRBJ1-6|once
TGTGCCTGGAGGCCGGGACAGGGGATCTCCTATAATTCACCCCTCCACTTT
CAWRPGQGISYNSPLHF
>TRBV19|TRBD1|TRBJ2-5|.
TGTGCCAGTAGTCCGGGGACAGGGGGTAGTCGAGAGACCCAGTACTTC
CASSPGTGGSRETQYF
>TRBV10-1|.|TRBJ1-3|.
TGCGCCACCGTTCGACCAGGGCGGGAAGGTCTGAGAAACACCATATATTTT
CATVRPGREGLRNTIYF
>TRBV7-9|TRBD1|TRBJ1-1|.
TGTGCCAGCAGCTTAGAGGGACAGCTCGAAGCTTTCTTT
CASSLEGQLEAFF
>TRBV27|TRBD2|TRBJ2-3|.
TGTGCCAGCAGGGGCGGGGGGGCCGCAGATACGCAGTATTTT
CASRGGGAADTQYF
>TRBV6-5|.|TRBJ1-2|.
TGTGCCAGCAGTTACTGGGAGGGGGACGGCTACACCTTC
CASSYWEGDGYTF
>TRBV2|.|TRBJ2-3|once
TGTGCCAGCAGTGAAGGGGCCCGGGGGTATTTT
CASSEGARGYF
>TRBV27|TRBD2|TRBJ2-2|.
TGTGCCAGCAGTTCGTCAACACTAGCGGCCAACACCGGGGAGCTGTTTTTT
CASSSSTLAANTGELFF
>TRBV28|.|TRBJ2-6|.
TGTGCCAGCAGTTTAGGTCCCCACAGGGCTGGGGCCAACGTCCTGACTTTC
CASSLGPHRAGANVLTF
>TRBV12-3/TRBV12-4|.|TRBJ1-1|.
TGTGCCAGCGGGGGAGGGACCGAAGCTTTCTTT
CASGGGTEAFF
>TRBV7-8|.|TRBJ1-1|.
TGTGCCAGCAGCGTCGGGACACACACTGAAGCTTTCTTT
CASSVGTHTEAFF
>TRBV5-1|.|TRBJ1-3|.
TGCGCCAGCAGCTTGGGAGGGCAGCCTGGAAACACCATATATTTT
CASSLGGQPGNTIYF
>TRBV7-8|TRBD2|TRBJ2-1|.
TGTGCCAGCAGCTCCCGCTCCGGGACTAGCAATGAGCAGTTCTTC
CASSSRSGTSNEQFF
>TRBV19|TRBD1|TRBJ1-2|.
TGTGCCAGTTCCGAAGAAACAGGGGGCATCTATGGCTACACCTTC
CASSEETGGIYGYTF
>TRBV5-5|.|TRBJ2-7|.
TGTGCCAGCAGCTTGGACGGTTCCTACGAGCAGTACTTC
CASSLDGSYEQYF
>TRBV27|TRBD2|TRBJ2-1|.
TGTGCCAGCACTATTAGCGGGGGGGCCTATAATGAGCAGTTCTTC
CASTISGGAYNEQFF
>TRBV27|TRBD2|TRBJ2-7|few
TGTGCCAGCAGTTGGTCCCTCCCAACTAGCGGGTGGGCCGAGCAGTACTTC
CASSWSLPTSGWAEQYF
>TRBV5-4|.|TRBJ1-6|once
TGTGCCAGCAGCTTGGGGCAGGGGTTAAATTCACCCCTCCACTTT
CASSLGQGLNSPLHF
>TRBV19|TRBD2|TRBJ2-2|once
TGTGCCAGTAGTGTCTCTAGCGGGAGCGCCGGGGAGCTGTTTTTT
CASSVSSGSAGELFF
>TRBV9|.|TRBJ1-4|.
TGTGCCAGCAGCGTAGGAGGGTCCGAGCGGGAAAAACTGTTTTTT
CASSVGGSEREKLFF
>TRBV5-6|TRBD1|TRBJ1-4|.
TGTGCCAGCAGCCGACAGGGTGAAAAACTGTTTTTT
CASSRQGEKLFF
>TRBV6-6|TRBD1|TRBJ2-1|.
TGTGCCAGCAGCCAAGGGGACAGTACCTACAATGAGCAGTTCTTC
CASSQGDSTYNEQFF
>TRBV5-8|.|TRBJ2-7|.
TGTGCCAGCAGCTTGGATGGAGTATTAGCCTACGAGCAGTACTTC
CASSLDGVLAYEQYF
>TRBV6-6|TRBD1|TRBJ2-4|.
TGTGCCAGCAGTAAGGGGGCCATCTCAGCCAAAAACATTCAGTACTTC
CASSKGAISAKNIQYF
>TRBV10-3|.|TRBJ1-2|.
TGTGCCATCAGTGAGTCCCAATTGTGGGGGGACTATGGCTACACCTTC
CAISESQLWGDYGYTF
>TRBV7-2|TRBD2|TRBJ2-2|.
TGTGCCAGCAGCTTATGGCGGGGGGGCCCCGGGGAGCTGTTTTTT
CASSLWRGGPGELFF
>TRBV6-6|.|TRBJ1-6|.
TGTGCCAGCAGTTACTCGGCAGGGGATAATTCACCCCTCCACTTT
CASSYSAGDNSPLHF
>TRBV9|TRBD1|TRBJ1-2|.
TGTGCCAGCAGCGTCGGGACAGGGGGTATCTGGGGGACCCGCCTATATGGCTACACCTTC
CASSVGTGGIWGTRLYGYTF
>TRBV7-2|.|TRBJ1-2|.
TGTGCCAGCAGCCCCCTGGGTGACTCCTATGGCTACACCTTC
CASSPLGDSYGYTF
>TRBV4-3|.|TRBJ1-2|.
TGCGCCAGCAGCCAAGACCCTAACATGGGCCGGGGCTACACCTTC
CASSQDPNMGRGYTF
>TRBV6-2/TRBV6-3|TRBD1|TRBJ1-1|once
TGTGCCAGCAGTGGGACAGGGGGCGCGGGTGAAGCTTTCTTT
CASSGTGGAGEAFF
>TRBV4-3|.|TRBJ1-2|.
TGCGCCAGCAGCCACCGAGGGAGCCCTAACTATGGCTACACCTTC
CASSHRGSPNYGYTF
>TRBV30|TRBD1|TRBJ2-1|.
TGTGCCTGGAGTCGAGACAGGGCAGTGGATGAGCAGTTCTTC
CAWSRDRAVDEQFF
>TRBV29-1|.|TRBJ1-1|.
TGCAGCGTTCAAGGACAGCCGAACACTGAAGCTTTCTTT
CSVQGQPNTEAFF
>TRBV5-1|TRBD1|TRBJ1-2|.
TGCGCCAGCAGCTGGGACAGCCTTAACTATGGCTACACCTTC
CASSWDSLNYGYTF
>TRBV7-2|.|TRBJ1-2|.
TGTGCCAGCAGCTTAGCGCGGCCTAGTGGCTACACCTTC
CASSLARPSGYTF
>TRBV24-1|.|TRBJ2-7|.
TGTGCCACCAGTGAAGACCTATCAAGGGGCTACGAGCAGTACTTC
CATSEDLSRGYEQYF
>TRBV28|.|TRBJ1-4|.
TGTGCCAGCAGTCACAGGGAAAAACTGTTTTTT
CASSHREKLFF
>TRBV7-8|.|TRBJ1-2|.
TGTGCCAGCAGCTCCCAGGGGCTCCCGGGGCGCTATGGCTACACCTTC
CASSSQGLPGRYGYTF
>TRBV9|TRBD2|TRBJ2-3|.
TGTGCCAGCAGCGTCAACGCACGGGGGGATTTAGATACGCAGTATTTT
CASSVNARGDLDTQYF
>TRBV5-1|TRBD2|TRBJ2-1|few
TGCGCCAGCAGCTTGGCCGACATAGCTGGACTAGCGGGTAGTCTCTTC
CASSLADIAGLAGSLF
>TRBV14|TRBD1|TRBJ1-1|.
TGTGCCAGCAGCCAATATGGAGGGGGCCAGAACACTGAAGCTTTCTTT
CASSQYGGGQNTEAFF